This TCR beta chain was retrieved from a study of T cells in Graves' hyperthyroidism and ophthalmopathy. The overall study: At initial diagnosis, before any treatment had begun, peripheral blood was obtained. Whole-study findings and limits: Researchers found most expanded thyroid clonotypes above 0.001 in blood as well.

This clonotype has at least ten counts. Its target is unknown. RNA transcripts yielded amplified TCR beta CDR3 regions. RT-PCR in the first round (using the HTBI primer set) targeted the TCR CDR3. TCRdb fed the multiplex PCR reads into MiXCR, producing one record per CDR3 protein. Counted here are about 770,000 distinct CDR3 sequences, roughly a sixth occurring once; the ten biggest clones make up roughly a sixth. The sample of blood was obtained at first hyperthyroidism diagnosis (before any ophthalmopathy symptoms). The germline V gene encodes CDR1 DFQATT and CDR2 SNEGSKA (reference sequence). V was trimmed by 5 bases and J by 4 bases, leaving 18 bases between them. CDR3 length: 16 residues.

What was sequenced was blood. The TCR was taken from a woman aged 50 to 65 with Graves' hyperthyroidism that later progressed to Graves' ophthalmopathy. The rearrangement uses TRBV20-1 and TRBJ1-6, with D perhaps TRBD1 (6 bases). The CDR3 DNA reads TGCAGTGCTCCCCGAGGGGGGGCTGTTTATAATTCACCCCTCCACTTT. It specifies CSAPRGGAVYNSPLHF.